The entry below gives a single T cell receptor (beta chain) sequence along with its context. The specificity of this receptor is unknown. Base-call qualities are not available, and no considerably larger clone is one nucleotide away. All donors were healthy Caucasians. Three pairs of female monozygotic twins, all aged about 18 to 30 years, were included in the twin cohort. Positive isolation kits from Invitrogen were used to isolate CD4+ and CD8+ T cell populations. The receptor library was made with 5' RACE. These reads were obtained on an Illumina HiSeq 2000. A universal primer binding site was added through template switching, and the final cDNA carried a unique molecular identifier so that TCR cDNA molecules could be counted accurately. First-strand cDNA for TCR alpha and beta chains was synthesized from specific primers in the conserved constant-segment region. To control for contamination, every cDNA library was double barcoded, receiving both a SMART-Mk sample barcode and Illumina barcodes. TruSeq adapter sequences and Illumina sample barcodes were added in two successive PCR steps. TCR alpha and beta cDNA libraries were sequenced on the Illumina HiSeq platform with custom primers. In the paper's pipeline: Raw reads were processed with MiGEC to extract unique molecular identifiers, and MiXCR was used to determine CDR3 positions. Recombination models were inferred per individual with the repgenHMM and IGoR tools using an EM algorithm. Shared clonotype analysis was performed with the tcR package in R, normalizing sharing by the product of cloneset sizes. Out-of-frame nonproductive sequences were analyzed to study raw recombination free of thymic and clonal selection effects. Starting from the raw public reads, TCRdb applied fastp trimming at Q25, assembled clones with MiXCR and retained in-frame beta chains. Every distinct CDR3 protein forms one entry, paired with its most common genes and DNA. TCRdb's processing, not the study's, gives the V and J calls here. Counted in this sample were 510,000 or so distinct CDR3 sequences; 13% to 15% of them appeared once. The top ten constitute around 0.48% of the sample.

The data were taken from a study of identical twins (dated by TCRdb to the mid-2010s). Describing the broader study: To test whether fetal clonotypes persist, this study deep-sequenced TCR alpha and beta repertoires from monozygotic twins, from unrelated adults of various ages, and from cord blood. To rule out contamination, the twin experiments were replicated at different times with different library preparation protocols.

V is cut back by 1 base and J by 2 bases, with 5 bases in the junction unmatched. The CDR3 has 16 amino acids, counting the end cysteine and phenylalanine. Only the CDR3 DNA is retained, 48 bases long and in frame from the first base. As encoded in the germline V gene, CDR1 is SGHVS while CDR2 is FNYEAQ. Points the paper makes about the study in general: Compared with coincidental sharing between unrelated individuals, an excess of low generation-probability sequences was observed among out-of-frame TCR alpha sequences shared between twins. Because the same donors could not be followed over many years, the conclusions depended on cross-sectional statistical analysis. Abundant cord blood beta clonotypes had fewer insertions, young adult naive repertoires showed a similar but weaker trend, and memory repertoires showed no such trend. In monozygotic twins, out-of-frame TCR alpha sharing was systematically underestimated by recombination models, although the models agreed with sharing between unrelated individuals. Zero-insertion analyses could be partly confounded by invariant T cells such as MAIT and iNKT, though diverse VJ usage argued against such confounding for most clonotypes. A weaker excess of twin sharing was found in beta out-of-frame sequences because the signal-to-noise ratio was lowered by fewer shared sequences.

This same sample was also part of a study on yellow fever vaccine responses in identical twins. As described in the second report: According to the authors, in identical twins the way T cells responded to vaccination appeared partly convergent and partly personalized. In the study, vaccine-responding T cell clones were precisely tracked in identical twins.

Rearrangement joined TRBV7-6 to TRBJ2-5; the central 9 bases match TRBD1. The clonotype comes from a woman aged 18-29 years in good health. Sequencing input: CD4+ T cells sorted from blood. At the DNA level, the sequence is TGTGCCAGCAGCTTAGGAGGACAGGGGAATCAAGAGACCCAGTACTTC. The encoded protein is CASSLGGQGNQETQYF.